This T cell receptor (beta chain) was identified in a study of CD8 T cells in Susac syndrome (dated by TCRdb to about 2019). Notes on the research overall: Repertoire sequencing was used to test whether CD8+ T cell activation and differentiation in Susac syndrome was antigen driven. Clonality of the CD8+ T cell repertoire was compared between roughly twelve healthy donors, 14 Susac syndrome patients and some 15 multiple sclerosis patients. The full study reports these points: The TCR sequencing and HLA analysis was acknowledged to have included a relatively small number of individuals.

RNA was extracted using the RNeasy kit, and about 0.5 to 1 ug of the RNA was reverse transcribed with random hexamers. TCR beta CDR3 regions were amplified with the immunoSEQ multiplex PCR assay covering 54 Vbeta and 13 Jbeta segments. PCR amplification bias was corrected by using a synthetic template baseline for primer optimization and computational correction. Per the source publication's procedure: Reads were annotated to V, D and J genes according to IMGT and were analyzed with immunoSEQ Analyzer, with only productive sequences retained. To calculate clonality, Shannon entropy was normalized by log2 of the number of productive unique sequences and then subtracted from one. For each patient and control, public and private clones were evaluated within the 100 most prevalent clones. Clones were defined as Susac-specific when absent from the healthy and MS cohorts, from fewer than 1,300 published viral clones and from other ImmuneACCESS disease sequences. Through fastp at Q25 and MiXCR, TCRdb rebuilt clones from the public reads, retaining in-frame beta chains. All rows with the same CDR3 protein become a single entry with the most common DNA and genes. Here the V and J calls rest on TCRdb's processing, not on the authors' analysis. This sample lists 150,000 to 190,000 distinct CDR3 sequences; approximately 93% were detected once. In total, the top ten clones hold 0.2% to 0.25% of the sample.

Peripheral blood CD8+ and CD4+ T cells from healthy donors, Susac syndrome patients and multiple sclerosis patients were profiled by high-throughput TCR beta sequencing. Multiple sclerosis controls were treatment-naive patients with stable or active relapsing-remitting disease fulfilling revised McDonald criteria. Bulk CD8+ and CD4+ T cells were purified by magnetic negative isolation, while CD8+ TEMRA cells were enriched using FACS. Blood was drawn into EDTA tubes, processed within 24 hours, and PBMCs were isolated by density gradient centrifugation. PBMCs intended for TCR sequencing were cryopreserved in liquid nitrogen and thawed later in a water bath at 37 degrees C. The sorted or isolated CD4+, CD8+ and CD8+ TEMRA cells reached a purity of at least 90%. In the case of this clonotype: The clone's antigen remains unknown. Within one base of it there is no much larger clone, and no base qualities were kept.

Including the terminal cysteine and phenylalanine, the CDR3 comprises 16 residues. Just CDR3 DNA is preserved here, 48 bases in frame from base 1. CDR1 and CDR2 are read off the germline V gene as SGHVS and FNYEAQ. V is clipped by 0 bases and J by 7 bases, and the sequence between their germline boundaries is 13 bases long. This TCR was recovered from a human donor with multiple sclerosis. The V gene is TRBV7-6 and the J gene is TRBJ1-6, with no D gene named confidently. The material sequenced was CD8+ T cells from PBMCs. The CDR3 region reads CASSLADMPRNSPLHF. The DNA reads TGTGCCAGCAGCTTAGCGGATATGCCGCGGAATTCACCCCTCCACTTT.